This TCR beta chain was documented in a study of cytomegalovirus exposure and HLA in healthy donors. Study-wide results and limits: As a later analysis revealed, most CMV-associated TCR beta chains appeared HLA-restricted. It was assumed in the presence/absence analyses that sequencing depth was roughly uniform across donors. Exclusion applied to some V segments, including TRBV6-2 and TRBV6-3, as they were indistinguishable.

In the PCR, 60 Vbeta and 13 Jbeta primers were used. Per the study methods: Per a later analysis, the number of unique TCR beta chains was around 80 million, of which 9 million to 12 million were shared. Libraries were prepared by immunoSEQ multiplex PCR; TCRdb keeps only in-frame clonotypes and omits some of them. V, J and clone size are taken as reported in that table, and D and trimming were inferred from the DNA itself. The data hold 100,000 or so clones, with about 80% observed a single time. The CDR3 is made up of 18 amino acids. Germline-derived CDR1 and CDR2 are LNHDA and SQIVND (reference sequence). V lost 7 bases, J lost 3 bases, and 13 bases stayed unmatched. Regarding this clone: Its antigen is currently unknown.

The chain recombines TRBV19 with TRBJ1-6; 9 bases fit TRBD1. This receptor was identified in a woman aged 40 to 55 in good health and CMV-seropositive. Sequencing was done on a sample of PBMCs. CDR3 sequence reads: CASTPYGGQGDYNSPLHF. Written as DNA, the CDR3 is TGTGCCAGTACTCCGTATGGGGGACAGGGTGACTATAATTCACCCCTCCACTTT.